This TCR beta chain was sequenced in a study of blood T cell repertoires in COVID-19 (dated by TCRdb to 2018 to 2020). For the wider study: Samples from collaborators originated in the United States, Italy and Spain and spanned both the acute and convalescent phases of COVID-19. The material from the prospective study consisted of cDNA or gDNA derived from T cells, B-cell-depleted T cells, or PBMCs. The dataset comprised deeply sampled blood TCRbeta repertoires from subjects exposed to, actively infected with, or recovered from COVID-19. The repertoires were released in a freely available public database intended as a resource for research on the immune response to SARS-CoV-2. Samples were obtained from the ongoing ImmuneRACE study (first 160 participants) and from about 1,300 subjects provided by 6 global collaborators. Nearly every sample came with metadata listing a de-identified subject ID, COVID-19 status, age in years and sex. HLA class I and class II types, where available, came from metadata supplied by the sample provider rather than from assay-based typing.

General findings and caveats noted by the study authors: How much clinical and demographic metadata was included differed by source and by participant, and the metadata was provided uncurated.

The germline V gene supplies CDR1 KGHSH and CDR2 LQKENI. There are 11 amino acids in the CDR3, from cysteine to phenylalanine inclusive. Only the CDR3 portion is preserved as DNA: 33 bases, with reading frame beginning at the first base. V was cut back by 3 bases and J by 11 bases, leaving a gap of 10 bases between them. Concerning this clone: Its antigen has not been determined. The sample holds no much larger clone one base away, and base qualities are not on file.

The immunoSEQ Assay, a bias-controlled multiplex PCR, was used to amplify TCRbeta CDR3 regions from genomic DNA. The authors' analysis ran thus. The number of nucleated cells in each sample was estimated from the amplification of reference gene primers within the assay. To quantify the absolute abundance of each unique TCRbeta CDR3 rearrangement, sequence reads were collapsed and filtered. Productive Simpson clonality was computed per sample as the square root of Simpson's diversity index over productive rearrangements. This immuneACCESS table, as held by TCRdb, lists in-frame sequences with V and J called but not all clones. Of the missing ones, under half trace to an unresolved V gene in checked studies; the others have no known cause. The V and J calls and the clone size are those of that table, but D and trimming were determined from the DNA. For this sample there are around 250,000 clones; approximately 90% appear just once. The top ten hold approximately 3% of the sample.

Participants in the prospective study were aged roughly 18 to 89 years, lived in some 24 United States geographic areas, and enrolled through a virtual design. To assign participants to cohorts, the prospective study relied on clinical history that participants themselves reported in a screening survey and a study questionnaire. Exposed participants had been in contact, within 2 weeks of entering the study, with a person who had a PCR-confirmed or clinician-diagnosed case of COVID-19. In the prospective study, whole blood, serum and a nasopharyngeal or oropharyngeal swab were collected from each participant by mobile phlebotomists. Participants in the prospective study had the option to provide additional blood draws and questionnaires over a roughly two-month period. Before DNA extraction, prospective study blood samples were shipped either frozen or at room temperature.

This clonotype was sampled from a man in his forties who had been exposed to COVID-19. The sequence links TRBV18 to TRBJ1-1; TRBD1 could be the D gene, as 5 bases match. Sequencing input: PBMCs or T cells enriched from blood (not recorded which). At the DNA level, the sequence is TGTGCCAGCTCACCGTCCAACAGGGCTTTCTTT. This translates into CASSPSNRAFF.